This record covers a single T cell receptor beta chain. Its antigen is not yet known. Per-base qualities were not stored, and no clone one base away is much larger. This entry is derived from a study of cytotoxic CD8 clonotypes in ibrutinib-treated CLL (dated by TCRdb to the early 2020s). Some background on the complete study: The cohort was composed of about 10 relapsed/refractory and 15 treatment-naive patients; IGHV unmutated status was identified in some 17 patients. Partial responses were observed in approximately 24 patients and complete responses in 2; after a median follow-up of 68 months, remission was maintained in roughly 14 patients and progression was observed in approximately 12. Response samples were taken after a median of 12 months on treatment, ranging from about 6 to 40 months. Samples averaged about 260,000 productive templates and 94,082 productive rearrangements. Longitudinal samples were available for about 30% of the roughly 90 trial participants. Cryopreserved peripheral blood mononuclear cells were obtained before treatment, at response, and at either sustained remission or disease progression. Patients were still on ibrutinib when every remission and progressive disease sample was collected.

Points the paper makes about the study in general: Public clonotypes were rare and either shrank or stayed stable during treatment, and the rise in clonality at ibrutinib response reflected expansion of private clonotypes. Clonality rose at ibrutinib response, remained stable during sustained remission, and dropped back toward baseline at progression. Sustained-remission and progressing patients did not have matched sampling times, and lymph node repertoires were not examined. At baseline, clonality was higher than in age-matched healthy donors and showed a strong correlation with circulating CD8+ T-cell counts.

V is shortened by 6 bases, J by 3 bases, and the region joining them spans 12 bases. The CDR3 runs 13 residues from the cysteine to the phenylalanine. Only the CDR3 region is kept as DNA, spanning 39 bases read in frame from base 1. From a lookup of the germline V gene, CDR1 and CDR2 are MDHEN and SYDVKM. Explained via the paper, the time point label denotes: 12 months on ibrutinib. Roughly 2 micrograms of genomic DNA were extracted from cryopreserved PBMCs for TCR beta library preparation. High-throughput TCR beta sequencing was performed on longitudinal blood samples from CLL patients receiving ibrutinib monotherapy. The patients were enrolled in a single-center, open-label phase 2 trial of ibrutinib monotherapy. The goal of deep resolution MiSeq sequencing was a depth between 1 in 1 million and 1 in 200,000 T cells, and coverage averaged 10x per clonotype. The immunoSEQ hsTCRB Kit was used to generate TCR beta libraries. The authors' pipeline ran thus. Data were analyzed with ImmunoSEQ Data Assistant and ImmunoSEQ Analyzer, with V, D and J genes assigned per IMGT definitions. Clonality, which ranges from 0 to 1, was calculated by subtracting the normalized Shannon entropy of productive rearrangement frequencies from one. Only overrepresented clonotypes making up at least 0.05% of the repertoire of each patient were included in the public clonotype analysis. Repertoires from approximately 13 age-matched healthy donors in immuneACCESS were used as clonality controls. TCRdb carries this immuneACCESS record with in-frame sequences only. Its versions omit some clonotypes, under half of them owing to an unresolved V gene in the studies checked, with the rest unexplained. V, J and clone size were drawn from that table, and D and trimming were deduced from the DNA. Here the sample has about 140,000 clones; around 93% occur a single time. Clones ranked in the top ten supply 11% of the sample.

Sequenced material: PBMCs, taken after 12 months of ibrutinib treatment. The sequence joins TRBV28 to TRBJ2-7; no confident D gene assignment can be made. The receptor was isolated from a human donor with chronic lymphocytic leukemia. The CDR3 region has the sequence CASRSRGIYEQYF. The bases read TGTGCCAGCAGATCGAGAGGTATCTACGAGCAGTACTTC.